Below, 17 T cell receptor beta chains from the same sample are listed, as sequenced in a study of blood T cell repertoires in COVID-19. Some clones are missing from TCRdb's copy, which holds only in-frame ones; the method was immunoSEQ multiplex PCR. The sample carries about 94,000 clones, approximately 80% recorded once. Sequenced material: peripheral blood. The source of these receptors is a human donor in a cohort sampled during active COVID-19.

The chain is built from TRBV6-5 and TRBJ2-7, with TRBD2 as a possible D gene (7 bases). Germline-derived CDR1 and CDR2 are MNHEY and SVGAGI. V lost 7 bases and J 5 bases, leaving 15 bases between the germline ends. The CDR3 contains 13 residues. The CDR3 protein is CASNTGGGHEQYF. The CDR3 DNA sequence: TGTGCCAGCAATACAGGCGGGGGCCACGAGCAGTACTTC.

The CDR3 DNA reads TGTGCCAGCAGCCACCTCGCATGGGAGGAGACCCAGTACTTC. Amino acids: CASSHLAWEETQYF. The V and J genes are TRBV3-1 (or the pseudogene TRBV3-2) and TRBJ2-5, with D tentatively TRBD2 (5 bases). The germline V and J ends were trimmed by 3 bases and 5 bases, with 13 bases remaining between them. The CDR3 consists of 14 residues. In germline, CDR1 is LGHDT, CDR2 YNNKEL (reference sequence).

V gene TRBV10-1 combines with J gene TRBJ1-1; D is unclear. V lost 5 bases, J lost 3 bases, and 4 bases lay in between. The CDR3 runs to 11 residues. The V gene's germline CDR1 is WNHNN and CDR2 SYGVQD (reference sequence). CDR3 in amino acids: CASSSDTEAFF. CDR3 bases: TGCGCCAGCAGTTCCGACACTGAAGCTTTCTTT.

The rearrangement joins TRBV28 to TRBJ1-5; 11 bases line up with TRBD1. The germline gives CDR1 MDHEN, CDR2 SYDVKM. V shed 5 bases, J shed 7 bases, and the junction held 1 base outside the gene matches. The CDR3 covers 13 residues. The DNA for the CDR3 is TGTGCCAGCAGTGGGACAGGGGGACAGCCCCAGCATTTT. It codes for CASSGTGGQPQHF.

CDR3 nucleotides: TGTGCCAGCGGCCCCGGGGATAAAGAGACCCAGTACTTC. Translation: CASGPGDKETQYF. The V and J genes are TRBV18 and TRBJ2-5; tentative D call: TRBD2 (5 bases). Trimming took off 8 bases at V and 3 bases at J, with 13 bases between the two ends. The CDR3 consists of 13 residues. CDR1 is KGHSH, CDR2 LQKENI, per germline.

The chain is built from TRBV18 and TRBJ2-7, with 10 positions matching TRBD1. CDR3 length equals 13 residues. The trim removed 6 bases at V and 3 bases at J, leaving 2 bases unmatched. CDR1 KGHSH and CDR2 LQKENI come from the germline V gene. The CDR3 loop is CASSRDRGYEQYF. The CDR3 DNA sequence: TGTGCCAGCTCTCGGGACAGGGGCTACGAGCAGTACTTC.

In its sample, this clone was seen a few times. The chain recombines TRBV5-1 with TRBJ2-7, with 10 bases aligning to TRBD1. This CDR3 spans 15 amino acids. CDR1 and CDR2 from the germline V gene are SGHRS and YFSETQ. Trimming cost V 1 base and J 7 bases; bases outside gene matches: 8. The CDR3 is CASSLRGQGTEEQYF. As DNA, the CDR3 is TGCGCCAGCAGCTTGCGGGGACAGGGGACCGAGGAGCAGTACTTC.

The chain has TRBV7-2 and TRBJ2-7; maybe TRBD2 (6 bases). The CDR3 runs 16 residues. Looked up from germline, CDR1 is SGHTA and CDR2 is FQGNSA. V lost 1 base and J 2 bases, leaving 15 bases between the germline ends. The CDR3 DNA reads as TGTGCCAGCAGCTTAGGCGGGGACCCCGGAGCCTACGAGCAGTACTTC. As protein: CASSLGGDPGAYEQYF.

This clone was seen more than once but under ten times. The gene calls are TRBV28 and TRBJ1-5; TRBD1 might be the D (5 bases). Germline values: CDR1 MDHEN, CDR2 SYDVKM. V shed 6 bases and J shed 6 bases, with 15 bases lying between them. This CDR3 is built from 14 residues. This CDR3 reads CASRGGGASQPQHF. CDR3 in DNA: TGTGCCAGCAGGGGGGGAGGGGCGAGTCAGCCCCAGCATTTT.

The rearrangement joins TRBV19 to TRBJ2-3; TRBD2 matches 16 bases. The CDR3 contains 16 residues. Unmatched junction bases numbered 6, after V lost 3 bases and J lost 9 bases. Germline assignment: CDR1 LNHDA and CDR2 SQIVND (reference sequence). CDR3: CASSIATGLAGGTQYF. CDR3 coding DNA: TGTGCCAGTAGTATTGCCACGGGACTAGCGGGAGGGACGCAGTATTTT.

J is TRBJ1-5 and V is TRBV18; D is unresolved. Germline assignment: CDR1 KGHSH and CDR2 LQKENI. V was pared by 4 bases and J by 2 bases, with 18 bases between. The CDR3 is 17 residues long. The CDR3 coding sequence is TGTGCCAGCTCACTGAGCGCGCGCTACTCGGGCAATCAGCCCCAGCATTTT. This gives the protein CASSLSARYSGNQPQHF.

The genes are TRBV5-6 and TRBJ2-5; 8 bases are shared with TRBD1. J lost 4 bases, V lost 3 bases, and 11 bases had no gene match. The CDR3 is 16 residues long. CDR1 and CDR2 (germline): SGHDT, YYEEEE. CDR3 residues: CASSSDRVRVRETQYF. Written as DNA, the CDR3 is TGTGCCAGCAGCTCGGACAGGGTAAGGGTGCGAGAGACCCAGTACTTC.

The rearrangement links TRBV19 to TRBJ2-7; 10 bases agree with TRBD2. Losses at the gene ends were 8 bases for V and 3 bases for J; bases not matched to a gene: 1. Germline CDR1 and CDR2: LNHDA and SQIVND (reference sequence). CDR3 length: 12 residues. The CDR3 here is CASSSGGYEQYF. CDR3 in DNA: TGTGCCAGTTCTAGCGGGGGCTACGAGCAGTACTTC.

The rearrangement joins TRBV29-1 to TRBJ1-2, with 9 bases lining up with TRBD1. V gave up 7 bases and J gave up 8 bases; unmatched junction bases: 17. Germline loops: CDR1 SQVTM, CDR2 ANQGSEA. This CDR3 spans 15 amino acids. The CDR3 DNA reads as TGCAGCGGCTTTTTAGGGGGACAGGGCGGTAGGGGCTACACCTTC. This codes for CSGFLGGQGGRGYTF. The full variable domain, completed using reference TRBV29-1 and TRBJ1-2, is SAVISQKPSRDICQRGTSLTIQCQVDSQVTMMFWYRQQPGQSLTLIATANQGSEATYESGFVIDKFPISRPNLTFSTLTVSNMSPEDSSIYLCSGFLGGQGGRGYTFGSGTRLTVV.

The rearrangement links TRBV25-1 to TRBJ1-5; D is possibly TRBD1 (5 bases). Germline-derived CDR1 and CDR2 are MGHDK and SYGVNS. The CDR3 totals 12 residues. V lost 1 base, J lost 9 bases, and 7 bases lay in between. The CDR3 protein is CASSEWQGPQHF. The CDR3 bases are TGTGCCAGCAGTGAATGGCAGGGGCCCCAGCATTTT.

The V call is TRBV28, the J call TRBJ2-6; D is undetermined. Per germline, CDR1 MDHEN and CDR2 SYDVKM. The CDR3 covers 15 residues. V was trimmed by 6 bases and J by 0 bases, leaving 9 bases between them. The DNA of the CDR3 is TGTGCCAGCAGACATCAGGCCTCTGGGGCCAACGTCCTGACTTTC. As protein: CASRHQASGANVLTF. Combining the CDR3 with reference TRBV28 and TRBJ2-6 gives the whole variable domain DVKVTQSSRYLVKRTGEKVFLECVQDMDHENMFWYRQDPGLGLRLIYFSYDVKMKEKGDIPEGYSVSREKKERFSLILESASTNQTSMYLCASRHQASGANVLTFGAGSRLTVL.

The chain employs TRBV9 and TRBJ2-3, with 7 nucleotides matching TRBD2. J was trimmed by 4 bases and V by 0 bases; bases with no gene match: 8. The germline CDR1 and CDR2 sequences are SGDLS and YYNGEE. The CDR3 runs to 16 residues. This chain's CDR3 is CASSVGAGRVADTQYF. The CDR3, as DNA: TGTGCCAGCAGCGTAGGGGCAGGGAGGGTGGCAGATACGCAGTATTTT.